This passage covers 3 T cell receptor beta chains from one sample sequenced in a study of blood T cell repertoires in COVID-19 (dated by TCRdb to the early 2020s). Receptor amplification or capture employed the immunoSEQ multiplex PCR assay. The table was pulled from immuneACCESS by TCRdb, which kept in-frame rearrangements only. Such tables lose some clones; where checked, under half of the loss comes from unresolved V genes, and the rest has no known cause. This sample lists more than 250,000 clones; roughly 89% were detected once. The ten largest clones add up to 6% of the sample. The source material was PBMCs or T cells enriched from blood (not recorded which). The receptors stem from a woman aged 40 to 55 who had recovered from COVID-19.

The chain combines TRBV28 with TRBJ1-1; D unclear. This CDR3 region has 13 residues. Deletions cut 2 bases from V and 3 bases from J, with 7 bases between. Germline assignment: CDR1 MDHEN and CDR2 SYDVKM. The CDR3 spells CASSLEQYTEAFF. Written as DNA, the CDR3 is TGTGCCAGCAGTTTAGAACAGTACACTGAAGCTTTCTTT.

For the CDR3, the DNA is TGTGCCAGCAGTTTCGGGACAGGGGACGATAATTCACCCCTCCACTTT. Translating it yields CASSFGTGDDNSPLHF. The genes are TRBV6-5 and TRBJ1-6; 10 bases align to TRBD1. There are 16 residues in the CDR3. CDR1 and CDR2 from the germline V gene are MNHEY and SVGAGI. V gave up 4 bases and J gave up 5 bases; unmatched junction bases: 5.

The chain links TRBV6-5 to TRBJ2-2; 14 bases agree with TRBD2. The V gene's germline CDR1 is MNHEY and CDR2 SVGAGI. V trimming: 6 bases; J trimming: 7 bases; junction bases outside the gene matches: 1. The CDR3 has 14 residues. This CDR3 reads CASRTSGRVGELFF. Written as DNA, the CDR3 is TGTGCCAGCAGGACTAGCGGGAGGGTCGGGGAGCTGTTTTTT.